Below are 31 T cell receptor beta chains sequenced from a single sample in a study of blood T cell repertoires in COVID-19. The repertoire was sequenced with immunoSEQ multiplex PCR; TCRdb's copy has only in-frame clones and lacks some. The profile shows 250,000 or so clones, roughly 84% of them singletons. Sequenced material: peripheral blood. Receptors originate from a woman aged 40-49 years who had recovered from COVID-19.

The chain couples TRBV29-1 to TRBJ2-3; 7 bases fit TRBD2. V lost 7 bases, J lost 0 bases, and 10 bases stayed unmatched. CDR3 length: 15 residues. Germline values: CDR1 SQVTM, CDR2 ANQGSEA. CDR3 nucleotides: TGCAGCGCTCAGCCCTGGGGGGGGAGCACAGATACGCAGTATTTT. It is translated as CSAQPWGGSTDTQYF.

The DNA for the CDR3 is TGTGCCACCCAGGGGGAGTCCTATGGCTACACCTTC. This codes for CATQGESYGYTF. V usage is TRBV28 and J usage is TRBJ1-2, with 7 bases fitting TRBD1. Trimming at V came to 10 bases and at J to 4 bases, leaving 6 bases not matched to a gene. CDR1 is MDHEN and CDR2 is SYDVKM in the germline V gene. CDR3 length: 12 amino acids.

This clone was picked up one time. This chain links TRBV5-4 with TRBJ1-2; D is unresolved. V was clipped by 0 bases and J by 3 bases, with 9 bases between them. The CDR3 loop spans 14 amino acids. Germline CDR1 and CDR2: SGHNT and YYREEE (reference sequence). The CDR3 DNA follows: TGTGCCAGCAGCTTGGCCAGTGATTACTATGGCTACACCTTC. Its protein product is CASSLASDYYGYTF.

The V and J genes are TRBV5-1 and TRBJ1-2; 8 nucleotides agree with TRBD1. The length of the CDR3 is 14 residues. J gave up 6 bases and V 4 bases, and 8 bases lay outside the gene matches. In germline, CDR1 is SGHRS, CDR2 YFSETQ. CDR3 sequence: CASSPPGTGHGYTF. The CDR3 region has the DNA TGCGCCAGCAGCCCACCCGGGACAGGACATGGCTACACCTTC.

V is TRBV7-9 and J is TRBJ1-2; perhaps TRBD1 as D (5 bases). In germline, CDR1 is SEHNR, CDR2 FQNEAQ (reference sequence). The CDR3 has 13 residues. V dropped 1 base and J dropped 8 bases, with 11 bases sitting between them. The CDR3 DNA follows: TGTGCCAGCAGCTTAGGACAGTGGGGCGGCTACACCTTC. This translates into CASSLGQWGGYTF.

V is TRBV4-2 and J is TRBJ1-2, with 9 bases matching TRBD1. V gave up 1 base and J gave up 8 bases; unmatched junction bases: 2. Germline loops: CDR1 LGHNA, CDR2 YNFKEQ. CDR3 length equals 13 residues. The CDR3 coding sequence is TGTGCCAGCAGCCAAGGGGACAGGGTCGGCTACACCTTC. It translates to CASSQGDRVGYTF.

In DNA form, the CDR3 reads TGTGCCAGCTCAAGGACAGTTAGCGACGAGCAGTACTTC. Translating gives CASSRTVSDEQYF. V is TRBV18 and J is TRBJ2-7, with D maybe TRBD1 (6 bases). The CDR3 length is 13 residues. The ends were cut back, 5 bases at V and 5 bases at J, with 13 bases in the middle. CDR1 and CDR2 from the germline V gene are KGHSH and LQKENI.

CDR3 sequence (DNA): TGTGCCAGCAGGCCCGGGACTCCCGGCTCCTACGAGCAGTACTTC. This sequence encodes CASRPGTPGSYEQYF. This rearrangement joins TRBV5-4 to TRBJ2-7; possible D gene TRBD2, 6 bases. The V end lost 5 bases, the J end lost 0 bases, and 15 bases lay between the germline ends. The CDR3 consists of 15 residues. The germline CDR1 and CDR2 sequences are SGHNT and YYREEE (reference sequence).

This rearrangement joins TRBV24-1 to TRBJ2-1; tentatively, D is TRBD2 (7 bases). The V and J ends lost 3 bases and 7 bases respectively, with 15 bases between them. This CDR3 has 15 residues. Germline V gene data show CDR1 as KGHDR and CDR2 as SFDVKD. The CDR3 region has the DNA TGTGCCACCAGTGATCCCCGGGGGGCGGATAATGAGCAGTTCTTC. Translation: CATSDPRGADNEQFF.

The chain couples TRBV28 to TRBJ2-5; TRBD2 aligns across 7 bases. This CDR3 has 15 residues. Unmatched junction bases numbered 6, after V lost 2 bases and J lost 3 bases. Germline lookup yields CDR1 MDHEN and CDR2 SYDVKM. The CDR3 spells CASSLLVAGEETQYF. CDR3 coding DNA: TGTGCCAGCAGTTTACTAGTCGCGGGGGAAGAGACCCAGTACTTC.

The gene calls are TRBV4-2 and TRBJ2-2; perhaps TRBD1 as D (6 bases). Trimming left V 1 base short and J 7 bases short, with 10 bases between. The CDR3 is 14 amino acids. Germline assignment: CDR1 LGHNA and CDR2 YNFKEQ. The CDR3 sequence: CASSQGQDVGELFF. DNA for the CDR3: TGTGCCAGCAGCCAAGGACAGGATGTCGGGGAGCTGTTTTTT.

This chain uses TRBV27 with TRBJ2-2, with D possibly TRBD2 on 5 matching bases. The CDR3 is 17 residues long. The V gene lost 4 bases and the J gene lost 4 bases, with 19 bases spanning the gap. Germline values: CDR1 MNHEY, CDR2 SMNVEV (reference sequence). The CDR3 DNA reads TGTGCCAGCAGTTCCGGGGTGGGAACTAGACCCACCGGGGAGCTGTTTTTT. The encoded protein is CASSSGVGTRPTGELFF.

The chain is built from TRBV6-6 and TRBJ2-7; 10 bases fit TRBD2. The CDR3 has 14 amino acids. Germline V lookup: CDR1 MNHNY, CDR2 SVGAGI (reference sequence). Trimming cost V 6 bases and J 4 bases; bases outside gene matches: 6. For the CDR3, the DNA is TGTGCCAGCAGGTTAGCGGGAGGTTTTTACGAGCAGTACTTC. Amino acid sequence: CASRLAGGFYEQYF.

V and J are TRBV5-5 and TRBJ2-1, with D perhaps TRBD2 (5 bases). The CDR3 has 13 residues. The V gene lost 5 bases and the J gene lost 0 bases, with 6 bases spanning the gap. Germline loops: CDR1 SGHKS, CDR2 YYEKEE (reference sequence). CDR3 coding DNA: TGTGCCAGCAGGGGGAGCTCCTACAATGAGCAGTTCTTC. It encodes CASRGSSYNEQFF.

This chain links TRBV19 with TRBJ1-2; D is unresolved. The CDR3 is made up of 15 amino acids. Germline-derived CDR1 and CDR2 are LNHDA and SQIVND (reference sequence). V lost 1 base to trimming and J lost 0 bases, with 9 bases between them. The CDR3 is CASSIVSTANYGYTF. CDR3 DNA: TGTGCCAGTAGTATAGTTTCCACGGCTAACTATGGCTACACCTTC.

CDR3 coding DNA: TGTGCCAGTAGTAAGCGGGGGCTTACCACAGATACGCAGTATTTT. Translated: CASSKRGLTTDTQYF. This chain uses TRBV19 with TRBJ2-3, with TRBD2 matching over 8 bases. Losses at the gene ends were 4 bases for V and 2 bases for J; bases not matched to a gene: 5. The CDR3 spans 15 residues. Germline lookup yields CDR1 LNHDA and CDR2 SQIVND (reference sequence).

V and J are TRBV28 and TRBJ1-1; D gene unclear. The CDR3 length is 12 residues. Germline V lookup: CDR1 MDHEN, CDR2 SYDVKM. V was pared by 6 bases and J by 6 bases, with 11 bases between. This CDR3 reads CASRGGVPEAFF. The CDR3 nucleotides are TGTGCCAGCAGGGGCGGGGTCCCTGAAGCTTTCTTT. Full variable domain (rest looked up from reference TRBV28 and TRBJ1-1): DVKVTQSSRYLVKRTGEKVFLECVQDMDHENMFWYRQDPGLGLRLIYFSYDVKMKEKGDIPEGYSVSREKKERFSLILESASTNQTSMYLCASRGGVPEAFFGQGTRLTVV.

The CDR3 here is CASSPFSGGNQPQHF. As DNA, the CDR3 is TGTGCCAGCAGCCCCTTTTCGGGGGGCAATCAGCCCCAGCATTTT. V gene TRBV5-6 combines with J gene TRBJ1-5; TRBD1 might be the D (5 bases). CDR1 and CDR2 (germline): SGHDT, YYEEEE. V was clipped by 4 bases and J by 2 bases, with 13 bases between them. This CDR3 has 15 residues.

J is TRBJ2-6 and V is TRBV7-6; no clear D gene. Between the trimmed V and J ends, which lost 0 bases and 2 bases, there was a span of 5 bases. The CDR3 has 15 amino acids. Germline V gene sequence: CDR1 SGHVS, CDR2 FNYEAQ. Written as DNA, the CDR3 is TGTGCCAGCAGCTTAGCTGGGCCTGGGGCCAACGTCCTGACTTTC. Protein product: CASSLAGPGANVLTF.

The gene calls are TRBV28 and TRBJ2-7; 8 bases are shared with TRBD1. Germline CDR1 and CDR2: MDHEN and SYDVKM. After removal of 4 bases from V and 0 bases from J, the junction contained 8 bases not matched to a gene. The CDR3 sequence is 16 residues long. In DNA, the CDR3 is TGTGCCAGCAGTTCGGCCGGGACAGGCAACTCCTACGAGCAGTACTTC. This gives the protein CASSSAGTGNSYEQYF.

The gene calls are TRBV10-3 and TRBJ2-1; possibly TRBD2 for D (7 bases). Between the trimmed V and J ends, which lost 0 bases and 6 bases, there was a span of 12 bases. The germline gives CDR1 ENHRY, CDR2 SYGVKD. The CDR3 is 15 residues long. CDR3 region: CAISESRGGRNEQFF. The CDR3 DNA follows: TGTGCCATCAGTGAGTCGAGGGGGGGCCGCAATGAGCAGTTCTTC.

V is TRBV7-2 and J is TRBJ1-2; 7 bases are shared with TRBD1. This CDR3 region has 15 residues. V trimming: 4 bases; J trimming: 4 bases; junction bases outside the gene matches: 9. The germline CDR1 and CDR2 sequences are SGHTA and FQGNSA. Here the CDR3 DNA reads TGTGCCAGCAGCTCGGGACAGCGGCGAGGCTATGGCTACACCTTC. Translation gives CASSSGQRRGYGYTF.

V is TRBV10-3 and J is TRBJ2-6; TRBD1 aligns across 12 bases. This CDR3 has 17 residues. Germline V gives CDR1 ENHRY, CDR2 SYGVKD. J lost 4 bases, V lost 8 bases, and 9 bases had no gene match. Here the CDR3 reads CAIGQGQGAQGANVLTF. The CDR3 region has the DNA TGTGCCATCGGCCAGGGACAGGGGGCGCAAGGGGCCAACGTCCTGACTTTC.

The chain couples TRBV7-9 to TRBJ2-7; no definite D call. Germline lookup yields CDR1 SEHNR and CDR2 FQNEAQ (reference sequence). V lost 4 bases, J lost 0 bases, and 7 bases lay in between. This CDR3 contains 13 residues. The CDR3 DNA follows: TGTGCCAGCAGCTCGGGTGGCTCCTACGAGCAGTACTTC. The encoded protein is CASSSGGSYEQYF. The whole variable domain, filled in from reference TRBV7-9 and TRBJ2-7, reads DTGVSQNPRHKITKRGQNVTFRCDPISEHNRLYWYRQTLGQGPEFLTYFQNEAQLEKSRLLSDRFSAERPKGSFSTLEIQRTEQGDSAMYLCASSSGGSYEQYFGPGTRLTVT.

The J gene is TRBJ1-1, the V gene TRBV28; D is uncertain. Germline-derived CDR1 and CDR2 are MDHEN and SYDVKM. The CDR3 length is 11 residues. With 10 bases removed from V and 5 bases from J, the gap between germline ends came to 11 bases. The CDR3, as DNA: TGTGCCATCGAGGCTAGGACTGAAGCTTTCTTT. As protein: CAIEARTEAFF.

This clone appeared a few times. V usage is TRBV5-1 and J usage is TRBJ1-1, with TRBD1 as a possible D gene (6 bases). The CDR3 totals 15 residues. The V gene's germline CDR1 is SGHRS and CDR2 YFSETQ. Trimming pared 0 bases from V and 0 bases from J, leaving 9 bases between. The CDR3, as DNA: TGCGCCAGCAGCTTGGTGGGGGCCATGAACACTGAAGCTTTCTTT. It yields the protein CASSLVGAMNTEAFF.

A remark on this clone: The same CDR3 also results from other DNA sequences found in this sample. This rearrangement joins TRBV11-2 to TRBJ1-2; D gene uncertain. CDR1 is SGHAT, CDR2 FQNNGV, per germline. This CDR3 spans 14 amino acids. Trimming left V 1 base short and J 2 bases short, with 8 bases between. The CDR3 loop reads CASSLGPGNYGYTF. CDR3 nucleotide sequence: TGTGCCAGCAGCTTAGGGCCGGGAAACTATGGCTACACCTTC.

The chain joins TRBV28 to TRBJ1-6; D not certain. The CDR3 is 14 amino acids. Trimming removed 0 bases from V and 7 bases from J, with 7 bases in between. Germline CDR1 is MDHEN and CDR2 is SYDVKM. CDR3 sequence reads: CASSLWGPNSPLHF. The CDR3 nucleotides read TGTGCCAGCAGTTTATGGGGCCCCAATTCACCCCTCCACTTT.

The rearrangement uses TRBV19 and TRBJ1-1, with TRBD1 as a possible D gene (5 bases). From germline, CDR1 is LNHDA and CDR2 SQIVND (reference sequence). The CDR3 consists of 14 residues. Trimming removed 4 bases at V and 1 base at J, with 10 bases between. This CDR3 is CASSRDQGNTEAFF. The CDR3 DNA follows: TGTGCCAGTAGTAGGGATCAGGGGAACACTGAAGCTTTCTTT.

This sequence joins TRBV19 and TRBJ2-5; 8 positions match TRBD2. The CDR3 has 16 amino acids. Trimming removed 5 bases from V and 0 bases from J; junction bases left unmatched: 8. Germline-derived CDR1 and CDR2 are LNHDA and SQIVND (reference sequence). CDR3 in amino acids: CASSWRLAGYQETQYF. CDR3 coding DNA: TGTGCCAGTAGTTGGCGGCTAGCGGGCTACCAAGAGACCCAGTACTTC.

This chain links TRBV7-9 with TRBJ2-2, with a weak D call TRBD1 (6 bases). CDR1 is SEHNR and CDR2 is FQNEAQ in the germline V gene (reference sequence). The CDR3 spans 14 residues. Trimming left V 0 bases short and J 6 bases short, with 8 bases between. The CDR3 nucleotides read TGTGCCAGCAGCTTAGCGCGGACAGCCGGGGAGCTGTTTTTT. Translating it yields CASSLARTAGELFF.